These 18 T cell receptor beta chains were all obtained from the same sample, sequenced in a study of CD8+CD57+ T cells in acquired aplastic anemia. Both TCR beta VDJ combination and CDR3 sequence profiling were carried out. Genomic DNA was the template for this profiling. A single record per CDR3 protein comes from TCRdb applying MiXCR to the reads. The table records 100,000 to 150,000 distinct CDR3 sequences, 48% of them present only once. Sequenced: sorted CD4+, CD8+, or CD8+CD57+ T cells (not recorded which) from PBMCs. The receptors stem from a human donor in good health, serving as a control.

This clonotype was picked up a small number of times. The CDR3 region is CATQGILYTDTQYF. The CDR3 nucleotides are TGTGCCACCCAGGGGATTCTCTACACAGATACGCAGTATTTT. The chain couples TRBV6-2 or TRBV6-3 to TRBJ2-3, with D possibly being TRBD1 (6 bases). The CDR3 is 14 residues long. Germline CDR1 MNHEY, CDR2 SVGEGT. V was cut by 10 bases and J by 2 bases, with 16 bases left in between.

This clonotype was found a few times. The chain recombines TRBV7-6 with TRBJ2-7; 16 bases are a match to TRBD2. V lost 5 bases, J lost 7 bases, and 5 bases stayed unmatched. The CDR3 has 15 residues. The V gene's germline CDR1 is SGHVS and CDR2 FNYEAQ. As DNA, the CDR3 is TGTGCCAGCAGCACGGGACTAGCGGGGGGGCGAGAGCAGTACTTC. It is translated as CASSTGLAGGREQYF.

To note about this clonotype: One end of the junction varies from germline; a read error may be responsible. The genes are TRBV24-1 and TRBJ2-7, with D hard to call. This CDR3 spans 12 amino acids. Germline-derived CDR1 and CDR2 are KGHDR and SFDVKD. The DNA for the CDR3 is TGTGCCACCAATGATTTTTCCGAAGACCAGTACTTC. Its protein is CATNDFSEDQYF.

This clonotype was seen ten or more times. The chain uses TRBV19 and TRBJ1-5; D remains unclear. The CDR3 totals 15 residues. Per the germline V gene, CDR1 is LNHDA and CDR2 is SQIVND (reference sequence). V was shortened by 7 bases and J by 4 bases, with 17 bases between the two germline ends. The CDR3 loop reads CASTSITADNQPQHF. CDR3 nucleotide sequence: TGTGCCAGTACTTCTATTACAGCAGATAATCAGCCCCAGCATTTT.

Turning to this clonotype: An end of the junction differs from the germline gene, which may be a read error. The chain has TRBV2 and TRBJ2-7; 10 bases are a match to TRBD1. Germline CDR1 and CDR2: SNHLY and FYNNEI. CDR3 length: 14 residues. DNA for the CDR3: TGTGCCATCAGTGAGTCGAGACAGGGGGCCGAGCAGTACTTC. Protein sequence: CAISESRQGAEQYF.

Of note for this clonotype: The junction departs from germline at one end; a sequencing error may be responsible. This chain joins TRBV5-1 and TRBJ2-7, with unresolved D. Germline values: CDR1 SGHRS, CDR2 YFSETQ. The CDR3 extends over 15 amino acids. The CDR3 bases are TGCGCCAGCAACTTGGACCCTACCCCCAAGTACGAGCAGTACTTC. This translates into CASNLDPTPKYEQYF. The full variable domain, in which reference TRBV5-1 and TRBJ2-7 provide the parts outside the CDR3, is KAGVTQTPRYLIKTRGQQVTLSCSPISGHRSVSWYQQTPGQGLQFLFEYFSETQRNKGNFPGRFSGRQFSNSRSEMNVSTLELGDSALYLCASNLDPTPKYEQYFGPGTRLTVT.

This sequence joins TRBV7-9 and TRBJ1-2, with 9 bases identical to TRBD1. The CDR3 loop spans 14 amino acids. The V and J ends lost 5 bases and 3 bases, in that order; junction bases with no gene match: 4. From germline, CDR1 is SEHNR and CDR2 FQNEAQ (reference sequence). CDR3 sequence reads: CASSPWTGDYGYTF. The CDR3 bases are TGTGCCAGCAGCCCATGGACAGGGGACTATGGCTACACCTTC.

This clonotype came up a few times. It may be a read error: a sequence one base away is much more abundant. The V and J genes are TRBV7-9 and TRBJ1-1, with D uncertain. The germline CDR1 and CDR2 sequences are SEHNR and FQNEAQ (reference sequence). There are 13 residues in the CDR3. The CDR3 protein is CASNQLSNTEAFF. The CDR3 bases are TGCGCCAGCAACCAACTCTCGAACACTGAAGCTTTCTTT.

The count of this clonotype is one. CDR3 nucleotides: TGCAGCGTTGCGGCAAGCGGGAGGTCCTACGAGCAGTACTTC. It yields the protein CSVAASGRSYEQYF. This rearrangement joins TRBV29-1 to TRBJ2-7; TRBD2 agrees at 9 bases. In germline, CDR1 is SQVTM, CDR2 ANQGSEA. The CDR3 runs to 14 residues. The trim removed 4 bases at V and 1 base at J, leaving 5 bases unmatched.

The chain links TRBV6-5 to TRBJ2-6, with D perhaps matching TRBD1 (5 bases). V was clipped by 4 bases and J by 1 base, with 8 bases between them. In germline, CDR1 is MNHEY, CDR2 SVGAGI. The CDR3 runs 15 residues. This CDR3 is CASSSQVSGANVLTF. Written as DNA, the CDR3 is TGTGCCAGCAGTTCACAGGTGTCTGGGGCCAACGTCCTGACTTTC.

The CDR3 sequence: CASSWDGRDQPQHF. The CDR3 DNA reads as TGTGCCAGCAGCTGGGACGGGAGGGATCAGCCCCAGCATTTT. This chain connects TRBV9 to TRBJ1-5; TRBD1 is a possible D gene (5 bases). Per germline, CDR1 SGDLS and CDR2 YYNGEE. Deletions cut 4 bases from V and 5 bases from J, with 13 bases between. The CDR3 has 14 amino acids.

This clonotype showed up many times. The chain has TRBV20-1 and TRBJ2-7; D may be TRBD1 (6 bases). With 0 bases removed from V and 1 base from J, the gap between germline ends came to 13 bases. Germline assignment: CDR1 DFQATT and CDR2 SNEGSKA (reference sequence). This CDR3 has 15 amino acids. The CDR3 region is CSARDPAGESYEQYF. As DNA, the CDR3 is TGCAGTGCTAGAGATCCCGCAGGGGAATCCTACGAGCAGTACTTC.

This chain links TRBV29-1 with TRBJ2-1; perhaps TRBD1 as D (5 bases). From germline, CDR1 is SQVTM and CDR2 ANQGSEA. The V and J ends lost 4 bases and 0 bases respectively, with 13 bases between them. This CDR3 has 15 residues. The CDR3 nucleotides are TGCAGCGTTGTCCAGGGCAGGAGCTCCTACAATGAGCAGTTCTTC. Its translation is CSVVQGRSSYNEQFF.

This chain joins TRBV11-3 and TRBJ1-1; no reliable D call. The V and J ends lost 4 bases and 1 base respectively, with 13 bases between them. Germline lookup yields CDR1 SGHNT and CDR2 YENEEA. This CDR3 comprises 15 residues. Written as DNA, the CDR3 is TGTGCCAGCAGCTCCTTTTTTGACGGGAACACTGAAGCTTTCTTT. As protein: CASSSFFDGNTEAFF. Full variable domain (missing parts from reference TRBV11-3 and TRBJ1-1): EAGVVQSPRYKIIEKKQPVAFWCNPISGHNTLYWYLQNLGQGPELLIRYENEEAVDDSQLPKDRFSAERLKGVDSTLKIQPAELGDSAVYLCASSSFFDGNTEAFFGQGTRLTVV.

This clonotype was recorded many times. V gene TRBV4-1 combines with J gene TRBJ1-2, with D maybe TRBD1 (5 bases). CDR1 and CDR2 from the germline V gene are MGHRA and YSYEKL. The V and J ends lost 0 bases and 7 bases respectively, with 21 bases between them. This CDR3 spans 17 amino acids. The CDR3 nucleotides are TGCGCCAGCAGCCAAGAAGGGAGGGCGGCAGGGAATCTTGGCTACACCTTC. As protein: CASSQEGRAAGNLGYTF.

This clonotype has just a few counts. One junction end does not reproduce the germline sequence, and a read error may be involved. The chain couples TRBV6-4 to TRBJ1-5; D ambiguous. Germline V gives CDR1 MRHNA, CDR2 SNTAGT. This CDR3 has 16 amino acids. The CDR3: CASRDSIGVSNQPQHF. CDR3 bases: TGTGCCAGCAGGGACTCAATTGGGGTTAGCAATCAGCCCCAGCATTTT.

The rearrangement joins TRBV15 to TRBJ1-5; D is unclear. This CDR3 is 16 amino acids long. V was cut by 2 bases and J by 0 bases, with 11 bases left in between. Looked up from germline, CDR1 is LNHNV and CDR2 is YYDKDF (reference sequence). DNA of the CDR3: TGTGCCACCAGCAGACCAGGAGATTATAGCAATCAGCCCCAGCATTTT. This sequence encodes CATSRPGDYSNQPQHF.

This clonotype has a handful of counts. The chain joins TRBV24-1 to TRBJ2-5; D call uncertain. CDR1 is KGHDR, CDR2 SFDVKD, per germline. The CDR3 is 12 residues long. The ends were cut back, 4 bases at V and 2 bases at J, with 4 bases in the middle. As DNA, the CDR3 is TGTGCCACCAGTGACTATCAAGAGACCCAGTACTTC. Translation gives CATSDYQETQYF.